This entry concerns a single T cell receptor (beta chain). The data derive from a study of CD8 T cells in Susac syndrome. Sequencing of TCR beta was performed on blood CD8+ T cells and on blood CD4+ T cells. The multiple sclerosis control group was made up of treatment-naive patients with stable or active relapsing-remitting disease. TEMRA cells underwent FACS enrichment and CD8+ and CD4+ T cells underwent negative isolation. Reverse transcription used about 0.45 to 1 ug RNA and random hexamers. Across 54 Vbeta and 13 Jbeta, TCR beta CDR3 was amplified with immunoSEQ multiplex PCR. TCRdb analysed the immunoSEQ multiplex PCR reads with MiXCR anew, one entry per CDR3 protein. This sample has about 300,000 distinct CDR3 sequences; around 89% occur once, and the top ten carry approximately 0.18%. In germline, CDR1 is LGHNA, CDR2 YSLEER. Trimming cost V 0 bases and J 7 bases, with 9 bases left between them. The CDR3 length is 14 residues.

The source is a human donor with multiple sclerosis. V usage is TRBV4-3 and J usage is TRBJ2-2; D uncertain. Sample: CD8+ T cells from PBMCs. The DNA of the CDR3 is TGCGCCAGCAGCCAAGATCGGAACCGCGGGGAGCTGTTTTTT. Residues: CASSQDRNRGELFF.